This T cell receptor (beta chain) was observed in a study of CD8 T cells in ankylosing spondylitis. Per the germline V gene, CDR1 is ENHRY and CDR2 is SYGVKD. The V end was cut by 3 bases, the J end by 6 bases, with 10 bases between. The CDR3 covers 13 residues. In this sample, this clonotype turned up once. What it recognizes is unknown. Study-level points and caveats: Among TCR beta sequences, a motif of eight or nine highly homologous variants appeared characteristic of ankylosing spondylitis blood. Disease-associated clones were reportedly significantly overrepresented in matched ankylosing spondylitis synovial fluid.

Quantitative barcoded 5'-RACE was used to prepare TCR beta libraries. TCRdb independently ran MiXCR on the 5' RACE reads; one entry per CDR3 protein. The table shows approximately 150,000 distinct CDR3 sequences, with roughly 31% occurring only once. This TCR came from a male donor with ankylosing spondylitis. The V and J genes are TRBV10-3 and TRBJ2-3; D remains ambiguous. Sequencing used synovial fluid, either unsorted or a sorted T cell fraction (not recorded which). CDR3 sequence: CAISEGLEDTQYF. The CDR3 DNA sequence: TGTGCCATCAGTGAAGGGTTGGAGGATACGCAGTATTTT.